What follows are 25 T cell receptor beta chains derived from one specimen sequenced in a study of T cells in Graves' hyperthyroidism and ophthalmopathy. Amplification targeted TCR beta CDR3 regions from RNA transcripts. In the first-round RT-PCR of the TCR CDR3, the HTBI primer set was used. From the multiplex PCR reads, TCRdb called clonotypes with MiXCR, one entry per CDR3 protein. The sample has about 610,000 distinct CDR3 sequences, about 14% seen once; the top ten hold approximately 4.2%. Sequencing was carried out using blood. These TCRs come from a woman in her thirties or forties with Graves' ophthalmopathy.

This clonotype was seen ten or more times. The J gene is TRBJ2-7, the V gene TRBV10-3; 7 nucleotides align to TRBD2. The trim removed 10 bases at V and 1 base at J, leaving 13 bases unmatched. The CDR3 spans 15 residues. Germline V lookup: CDR1 ENHRY, CDR2 SYGVKD. The CDR3 here is CATRPSASGSYEQYF. CDR3 bases: TGTGCCACAAGGCCCAGTGCTAGCGGTTCCTACGAGCAGTACTTC.

Remarks on this clonotype: A much bigger clone sits one base away, suggesting this may be a read error. This chain uses TRBV27 with TRBJ2-7, with 9 bases fitting TRBD2. The CDR3 sequence is 13 residues long. The germline CDR1 and CDR2 sequences are MNHEY and SMNVEV (reference sequence). The CDR3 protein is CASRLAGSYEQCF. CDR3 DNA sequence: TGTGCCAGCAGACTAGCGGGTTCCTACGAGCAGTGCTTC.

This clonotype was observed many times. The chain joins TRBV5-1 to TRBJ1-1; TRBD1 agrees at 9 bases. J gave up 4 bases and V 3 bases, and 10 bases lay outside the gene matches. Germline values: CDR1 SGHRS, CDR2 YFSETQ. This CDR3 contains 16 residues. The CDR3 nucleotides are TGCGCCAGCAGCTCGCGTGGGGGACAGGGTGTCACTGAAGCTTTCTTT. Its protein product is CASSSRGGQGVTEAFF.

There are many counts of this clonotype. This chain links TRBV12-3 or TRBV12-4 with TRBJ1-2, with D perhaps TRBD1 (6 bases). V lost 5 bases to trimming and J lost 4 bases, with 11 bases between them. This CDR3 contains 13 residues. CDR3 nucleotides: TGTGCCAGCAGTCCGACAGGAGCCTATGGCTACACCTTC. As protein: CASSPTGAYGYTF.

Many counts were recorded for this clonotype. The chain combines TRBV27 with TRBJ1-2; possibly TRBD1 for D (5 bases). The CDR3 extends over 15 amino acids. The germline V and J ends were trimmed by 3 bases and 0 bases, with 11 bases remaining between them. The germline gives CDR1 MNHEY, CDR2 SMNVEV (reference sequence). The CDR3 sequence is CASSFSGGSNYGYTF. CDR3 coding DNA: TGTGCCAGCAGTTTTTCGGGGGGATCTAACTATGGCTACACCTTC.

The CDR3 nucleotides are TGTGCCAGCAGTGGAAGATACTCTGGAAACACCATATATTTT. Amino acids: CASSGRYSGNTIYF. The rearrangement joins TRBV2 to TRBJ1-3; D is ambiguous. From germline, CDR1 is SNHLY and CDR2 FYNNEI. The CDR3 is 14 amino acids. The V end lost 4 bases, the J end lost 0 bases, and 7 bases lay between the germline ends.

This clonotype was recorded at least ten times. This sequence joins TRBV6-2 or TRBV6-3 and TRBJ2-5; perhaps TRBD2 as D (5 bases). The V end lost 7 bases, the J end lost 5 bases, and 14 bases lay between the germline ends. Germline V CDR1 and CDR2: MNHEY, SVGEGT. The CDR3 is 13 residues long. CDR3 bases: TGTGCCAGCATCAACACTAGATTTGAGACCCAGTACTTC. Translation: CASINTRFETQYF.

This clonotype came up many times. V usage is TRBV28 and J usage is TRBJ1-2; D gene ambiguous. Germline CDR1 MDHEN, CDR2 SYDVKM. CDR3 length: 14 residues. Trimming stripped 1 base from V and 1 base from J, with 7 bases between. CDR3 bases: TGTGCCAGCAGTTTATATGGGGATAACTATGGCTACACCTTC. Translated, it gives CASSLYGDNYGYTF.

This clonotype turned up a few times. The chain employs TRBV14 and TRBJ2-2; D ambiguous. The germline gives CDR1 SGHDN, CDR2 FVKESK. The CDR3 contains 14 residues. The V gene lost 1 base and the J gene lost 5 bases, with 8 bases spanning the gap. This CDR3 reads CASSQVQMTGELFF. Here the CDR3 DNA reads TGTGCCAGCAGCCAAGTCCAGATGACCGGGGAGCTGTTTTTT.

There are a few counts of this clonotype. The chain combines TRBV7-8 with TRBJ2-5, with D perhaps TRBD1 (5 bases). V was trimmed by 7 bases and J by 1 base, leaving 10 bases between them. Germline CDR1 and CDR2: SGHVS and FQNEAQ. There are 13 residues in the CDR3. CDR3 nucleotide sequence: TGTGCCAGCACCCGACAGATCCAAGAGACCCAGTACTTC. Amino acid sequence: CASTRQIQETQYF.

This clonotype was counted ten times or more. Written as DNA, the CDR3 is TGTGCCAGCAGCTCTTCTGGGACAGGAGGCAATCAGCCCCAGCATTTT. Translating it yields CASSSSGTGGNQPQHF. The chain uses TRBV11-2 and TRBJ1-5; 8 bases are shared with TRBD1. With 4 bases clipped from V and 2 bases from J, the junction kept 7 bases outside the gene matches. This CDR3 has 16 residues. Per germline, CDR1 SGHAT and CDR2 FQNNGV.

This clonotype has a count of ten or more. The chain combines TRBV28 with TRBJ1-2; D gene ambiguous. CDR3 length: 14 amino acids. Germline V CDR1 and CDR2: MDHEN, SYDVKM. V dropped 5 bases and J dropped 8 bases, with 18 bases sitting between them. CDR3 region: CASSPSKGRLGYTF. The CDR3 DNA follows: TGTGCCAGCAGTCCATCCAAAGGCCGCTTGGGCTACACCTTC.

V is TRBV7-2 and J is TRBJ2-3, with unresolved D. With 1 base removed from V and 2 bases from J, the gap between germline ends came to 4 bases. The CDR3 is 13 residues long. Germline V CDR1 and CDR2: SGHTA, FQGNSA. CDR3 in amino acids: CASSLVNTDTQYF. CDR3 in DNA: TGTGCCAGCAGCTTAGTCAACACAGATACGCAGTATTTT.

There are many counts of this clonotype. The chain combines TRBV28 with TRBJ2-7; 7 bases match TRBD1. Germline trimming cut 6 bases from V and 3 bases from J; bases unmatched to any gene: 5. This CDR3 has 13 residues. Germline CDR1 reads MDHEN; CDR2 reads SYDVKM. CDR3 sequence: CASSRDSYYEQYF. In DNA, the CDR3 is TGTGCCAGCAGCCGGGACAGCTACTACGAGCAGTACTTC.

The V call is TRBV11-2, the J call TRBJ1-5; D call uncertain. V gave up 5 bases and J gave up 2 bases, with 16 bases separating them. The CDR3 has 16 amino acids. The germline V gene has CDR1 SGHAT and CDR2 FQNNGV. CDR3 residues: CASSLGKFHGNQPQHF. DNA for the CDR3: TGTGCCAGCAGCCTCGGGAAGTTCCATGGCAATCAGCCCCAGCATTTT.

J is TRBJ1-1 and V is TRBV20-1; D call uncertain. Germline CDR1 is DFQATT and CDR2 is SNEGSKA (reference sequence). This CDR3 has 11 residues. Here the CDR3 reads CTTLRDTEAFF. The DNA of the CDR3 is TGCACAACCTTACGTGACACTGAAGCTTTCTTT.

The table lists this clonotype with many counts. The chain employs TRBV19 and TRBJ2-2; TRBD2 matches 12 bases. The V gene's germline CDR1 is LNHDA and CDR2 SQIVND (reference sequence). The trim removed 5 bases at V and 6 bases at J, leaving 4 bases unmatched. The CDR3 contains 15 residues. The CDR3 DNA sequence: TGTGCCAGTAGTGGACTAGCGGGGACTTCCGGGGAGCTGTTTTTT. It specifies CASSGLAGTSGELFF.

This clonotype was seen at least ten times. Sequence at one end of the junction differs from germline and may be a read error. The rearrangement uses TRBV5-1 and TRBJ1-1; TRBD1 might be the D (5 bases). Per germline, CDR1 SGHRS and CDR2 YFSETQ. This CDR3 is 15 amino acids long. The CDR3 nucleotides read TGCGCCAGCAGCTTGGGACGGGGTACGGGGACTGAAGCTCTCTTT. It encodes CASSLGRGTGTEALF.

This clonotype was seen ten or more times. This chain connects TRBV28 to TRBJ2-2; no clear D gene. The CDR3 is 13 residues long. The V and J ends lost 7 bases and 0 bases respectively, with 6 bases between them. The germline V gene has CDR1 MDHEN and CDR2 SYDVKM. The CDR3 coding sequence is TGTGCCAGCACCTCTTCGAACACCGGGGAGCTGTTTTTT. Translating gives CASTSSNTGELFF.

This clonotype was detected only a few times. The chain combines TRBV12-3 or TRBV12-4 with TRBJ2-5; 7 nucleotides line up with TRBD2. CDR3 length equals 15 residues. Germline trimming cut 7 bases from V and 5 bases from J; bases unmatched to any gene: 13. Here the CDR3 reads CASTFGLVGSETQYF. CDR3 coding DNA: TGTGCCAGCACCTTTGGACTAGTCGGGTCGGAGACCCAGTACTTC.

This clonotype was observed at least ten times. The chain is built from TRBV20-1 and TRBJ1-2; no reliable D call. This CDR3 has 12 residues. Trimming removed 7 bases at V and 3 bases at J, with 12 bases between. Germline values: CDR1 DFQATT, CDR2 SNEGSKA (reference sequence). In nucleotides, the CDR3 is TGCAGTGTTCCTAGGGATGACTATGGCTACACCTTC. This encodes CSVPRDDYGYTF.

There are a few counts of this clonotype. The DNA of the CDR3 is TGTGCCAGCTCACTCCGGACAGGGAGGGGGGACACTGAAGCTTTCTTT. Protein: CASSLRTGRGDTEAFF. This chain uses TRBV18 with TRBJ1-1; 8 nucleotides line up with TRBD1. There are 16 residues in the CDR3. The V segment lost 4 bases and the J segment 3 bases; nucleotides outside the gene matches: 10. Germline V gene lookup returns CDR1 KGHSH and CDR2 LQKENI.

As to this clonotype: It may be a read error: a sequence one base away is much more abundant. Because the CDR3 is missing its conserved closing phenylalanine or tryptophan, this is likely a read error. The chain employs TRBV28 and TRBJ2-7; D gene ambiguous. Germline V gene data show CDR1 as MDHEN and CDR2 as SYDVKM. V gave up 8 bases and J gave up 0 bases, with 8 bases separating them. This CDR3 spans 12 amino acids. CDR3 amino acids: CASPTSSYEQYL. The CDR3 nucleotides are TGTGCCAGCCCCACATCCTCCTACGAGCAGTACCTC.

Ten or more counts support this clonotype. This chain links TRBV7-9 with TRBJ2-7, with D maybe TRBD2 (5 bases). The germline V gene encodes CDR1 SEHNR and CDR2 FQNEAQ (reference sequence). This CDR3 is built from 15 residues. The V end was cut by 5 bases, the J end by 3 bases, with 17 bases between. The CDR3 reads CASSPVSGENYEQYF. The CDR3 nucleotides are TGTGCCAGCAGCCCCGTTTCCGGGGAAAACTACGAGCAGTACTTC.

This clonotype was counted ten times or more. This chain uses TRBV2 with TRBJ1-2, with 7 bases aligning to TRBD1. The CDR3 length is 13 residues. Germline lookup yields CDR1 SNHLY and CDR2 FYNNEI. The CDR3 reads CVRQGRQDGGYTF. In DNA form, the CDR3 reads TGTGTTCGACAGGGCAGGCAGGACGGTGGCTACACCTTC.